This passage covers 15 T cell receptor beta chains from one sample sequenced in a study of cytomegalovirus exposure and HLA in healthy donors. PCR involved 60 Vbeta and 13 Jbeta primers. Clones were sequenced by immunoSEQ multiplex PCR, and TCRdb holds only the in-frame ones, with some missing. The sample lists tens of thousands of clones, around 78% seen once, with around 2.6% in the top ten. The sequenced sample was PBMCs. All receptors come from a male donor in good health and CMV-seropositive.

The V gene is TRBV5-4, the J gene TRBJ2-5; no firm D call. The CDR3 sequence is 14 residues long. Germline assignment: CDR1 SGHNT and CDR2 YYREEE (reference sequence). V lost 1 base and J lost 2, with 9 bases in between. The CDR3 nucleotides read TGTGCCAGCAGCTTGCAGTCGACTCAAGAGACCCAGTACTTC. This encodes CASSLQSTQETQYF.

The CDR3 nucleotides read TGTGCCAGCAGTGCTAGCGGGAGGACCTACGAGCAGTACTTC. The encoded protein is CASSASGRTYEQYF. This sequence joins TRBV2 and TRBJ2-7; 11 bases agree with TRBD2. The V gene's germline CDR1 is SNHLY and CDR2 FYNNEI. Trimming at V came to 4 bases and at J to 2 bases, leaving 1 base not matched to a gene. The CDR3 length is 14 residues. The full variable domain, rest sourced from reference TRBV2 and TRBJ2-7, is EPEVTQTPSHQVTQMGQEVILRCVPISNHLYFYWYRQILGQKVEFLVSFYNNEISEKSEIFDDQFSVERPDGSNFTLKIRSTKLEDSAMYFCASSASGRTYEQYFGPGTRLTVT.

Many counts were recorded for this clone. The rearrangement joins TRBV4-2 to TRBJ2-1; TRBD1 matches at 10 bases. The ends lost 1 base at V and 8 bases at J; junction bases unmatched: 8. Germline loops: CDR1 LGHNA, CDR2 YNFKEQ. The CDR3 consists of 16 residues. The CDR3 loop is CASSQGAGTGADEQFF. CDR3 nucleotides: TGTGCCAGCAGCCAAGGGGCCGGGACAGGGGCAGATGAGCAGTTCTTC.

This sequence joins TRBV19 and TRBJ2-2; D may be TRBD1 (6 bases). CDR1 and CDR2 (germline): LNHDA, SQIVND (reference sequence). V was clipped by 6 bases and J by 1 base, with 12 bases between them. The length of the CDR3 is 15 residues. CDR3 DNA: TGTGCCAGTAGACCGACAGGACTGAACACCGGGGAGCTGTTTTTT. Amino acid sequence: CASRPTGLNTGELFF. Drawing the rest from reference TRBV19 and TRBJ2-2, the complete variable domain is DGGITQSPKYLFRKEGQNVTLSCEQNLNHDAMYWYRQDPGQGLRLIYYSQIVNDFQKGDIAEGYSVSREKKESFPLTVTSAQKNPTAFYLCASRPTGLNTGELFFGEGSRLTVL.

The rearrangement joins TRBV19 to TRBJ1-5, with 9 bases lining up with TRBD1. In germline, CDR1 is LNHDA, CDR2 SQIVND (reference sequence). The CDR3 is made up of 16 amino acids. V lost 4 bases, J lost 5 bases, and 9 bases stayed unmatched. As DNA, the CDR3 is TGTGCCAGTAGTAAATTGGCGGACAGGGGACATCAGCCCCAGCATTTT. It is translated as CASSKLADRGHQPQHF.

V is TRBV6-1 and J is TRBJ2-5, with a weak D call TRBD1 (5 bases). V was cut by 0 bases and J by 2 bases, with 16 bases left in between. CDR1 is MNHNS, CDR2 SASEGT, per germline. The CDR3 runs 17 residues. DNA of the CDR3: TGTGCCAGCAGTGAAGCGCCGGTTGGGGCAGAACAAGAGACCCAGTACTTC. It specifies CASSEAPVGAEQETQYF.

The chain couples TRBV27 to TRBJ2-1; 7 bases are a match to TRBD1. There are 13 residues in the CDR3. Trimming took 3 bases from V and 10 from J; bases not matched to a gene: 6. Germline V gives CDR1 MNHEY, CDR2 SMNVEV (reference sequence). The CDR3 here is CASSFLGGREQFF. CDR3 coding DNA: TGTGCCAGCAGTTTTTTAGGGGGCAGGGAGCAGTTCTTC.

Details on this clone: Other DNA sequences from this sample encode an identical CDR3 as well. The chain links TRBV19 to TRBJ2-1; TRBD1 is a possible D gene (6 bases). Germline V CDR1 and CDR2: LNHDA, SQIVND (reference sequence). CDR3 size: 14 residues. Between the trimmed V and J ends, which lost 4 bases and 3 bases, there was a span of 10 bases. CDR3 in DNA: TGTGCCAGTAGTAGGCAGGGGAGCTACAATGAGCAGTTCTTC. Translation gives CASSRQGSYNEQFF.

The CDR3 reads CASSLRSGRRGETQYF. In DNA form, the CDR3 reads TGTGCCAGCAGTTTGCGGAGCGGGAGGAGGGGAGAGACCCAGTACTTC. This sequence joins TRBV28 and TRBJ2-5; 9 bases match TRBD2. Germline CDR1 is MDHEN and CDR2 is SYDVKM. Unmatched junction bases numbered 9, after V lost 3 bases and J lost 4 bases. The CDR3 covers 16 residues.

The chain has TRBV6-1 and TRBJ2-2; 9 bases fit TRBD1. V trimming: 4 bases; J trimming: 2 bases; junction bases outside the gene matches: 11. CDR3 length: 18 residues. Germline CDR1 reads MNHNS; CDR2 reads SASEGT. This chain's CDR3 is CASSVFSGTGTNTGELFF. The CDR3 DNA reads TGTGCCAGCAGTGTCTTCTCCGGGACAGGGACCAACACCGGGGAGCTGTTTTTT.

Here the CDR3 DNA reads TGCGCCAGCAGCCCGGACGGGGGTTTGGGTGAGCAGTACTTC. Protein: CASSPDGGLGEQYF. The chain joins TRBV5-1 to TRBJ2-7; weak D call: TRBD2 (6 bases). This CDR3 comprises 14 residues. Per germline, CDR1 SGHRS and CDR2 YFSETQ. V dropped 4 bases and J dropped 7 bases, with 18 bases sitting between them.

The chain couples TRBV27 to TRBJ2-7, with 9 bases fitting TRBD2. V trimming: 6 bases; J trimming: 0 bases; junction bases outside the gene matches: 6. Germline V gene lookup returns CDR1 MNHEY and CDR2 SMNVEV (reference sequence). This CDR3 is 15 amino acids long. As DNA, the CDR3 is TGTGCCAGCAGGGGAGCGGGAGGTTCCTCCTACGAGCAGTACTTC. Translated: CASRGAGGSSYEQYF.

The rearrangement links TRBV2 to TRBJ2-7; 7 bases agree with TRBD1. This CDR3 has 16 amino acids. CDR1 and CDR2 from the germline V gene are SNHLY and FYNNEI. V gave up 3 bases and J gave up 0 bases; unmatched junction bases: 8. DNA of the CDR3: TGTGCCAGCAGTGATCTTGGGACAGCATACTCCTACGAGCAGTACTTC. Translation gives CASSDLGTAYSYEQYF.

The CDR3 reads CAIRASTNTGELFF. The CDR3 coding sequence is TGTGCCATCAGAGCGAGCACGAACACCGGGGAGCTGTTTTTT. The chain carries TRBV10-3 and TRBJ2-2; D not resolved. Trimming cost V 6 bases and J 0 bases, with 8 bases left between them. The CDR3 is 14 residues long. Germline-derived CDR1 and CDR2 are ENHRY and SYGVKD.

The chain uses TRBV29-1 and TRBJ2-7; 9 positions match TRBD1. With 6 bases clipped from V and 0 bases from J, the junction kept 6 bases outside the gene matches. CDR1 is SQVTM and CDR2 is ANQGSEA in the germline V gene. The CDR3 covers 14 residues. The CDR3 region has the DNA TGCAGCGTGACCGGGACAGGGAGCTCCTACGAGCAGTACTTC. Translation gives CSVTGTGSSYEQYF.